These 25 T cell receptor beta chains share one sample of origin, sequenced in a study of cytomegalovirus exposure and HLA in healthy donors. The study ran its PCR with 60 Vbeta and 13 Jbeta primers. Using immunoSEQ multiplex PCR, the repertoire was profiled, and TCRdb retains in-frame clones only, with some absent. The profile shows 95,000 to 150,000 clones, about 81% of them singletons. The specimen sequenced was PBMCs. The origin of the receptors is a woman younger than 45 in good health and CMV-seronegative.

This rearrangement joins TRBV7-2 to TRBJ2-3; 8 positions agree with TRBD2. The germline CDR1 and CDR2 sequences are SGHTA and FQGNSA. V was pared by 4 bases and J by 8 bases, with 11 bases of the junction left unmatched. This CDR3 has 15 residues. The DNA of the CDR3 is TGTGCCAGCAGCTCAACTAGCGGTCGACCGGGTACGCAGTATTTT. This encodes CASSSTSGRPGTQYF.

CDR3 nucleotide sequence: TGTGCCAGCAGCTACACAGGGGTCTCTGGAAACACCATATATTTT. Residues: CASSYTGVSGNTIYF. The chain carries TRBV11-3 and TRBJ1-3, with 7 bases that match TRBD1. Unmatched junction bases numbered 3, after V lost 4 bases and J lost 0 bases. The CDR3 loop spans 15 amino acids. Germline V lookup: CDR1 SGHNT, CDR2 YENEEA.

The chain employs TRBV7-8 and TRBJ2-5; TRBD2 aligns across 8 bases. The J segment lost 2 bases and the V segment lost 6 bases, leaving 5 bases of the junction unmatched. The CDR3 spans 14 residues. Per germline, CDR1 SGHVS and CDR2 FQNEAQ. The CDR3 sequence is CASSTLAVQETQYF. The CDR3 DNA follows: TGTGCCAGCAGTACACTAGCGGTACAAGAGACCCAGTACTTC. The full variable domain, its missing parts supplied by reference TRBV7-8 and TRBJ2-5, is GAGVSQSPRYKVAKRGQDVALRCDPISGHVSLFWYQQALGQGPEFLTYFQNEAQLDKSGLPSDRFFAERPEGSVSTLKIQRTQQEDSAVYLCASSTLAVQETQYFGPGTRLLVL.

The V gene is TRBV5-1, the J gene TRBJ2-2; 8 nucleotides align to TRBD1. The germline V gene encodes CDR1 SGHRS and CDR2 YFSETQ. The CDR3 covers 16 residues. Unmatched junction bases numbered 10, after V lost 6 bases and J lost 3 bases. CDR3 protein: CASTLADRGDTGELFF. The CDR3 nucleotides read TGCGCCAGCACCCTCGCCGACAGGGGTGACACCGGGGAGCTGTTTTTT. The complete variable domain, with remaining parts taken from reference TRBV5-1 and TRBJ2-2, reads KAGVTQTPRYLIKTRGQQVTLSCSPISGHRSVSWYQQTPGQGLQFLFEYFSETQRNKGNFPGRFSGRQFSNSRSEMNVSTLELGDSALYLCASTLADRGDTGELFFGEGSRLTVL.

The chain has TRBV7-9 and TRBJ2-3; TRBD1 agrees at 9 bases. Germline V CDR1 and CDR2: SEHNR, FQNEAQ (reference sequence). The CDR3 has 16 residues. Trimming at V came to 5 bases and at J to 8 bases, leaving 14 bases not matched to a gene. CDR3: CASSDNIQGALGTQYF. The CDR3 DNA follows: TGTGCCAGCAGCGATAACATACAGGGGGCCCTCGGTACGCAGTATTTT.

The J gene is TRBJ2-3, the V gene TRBV2, with TRBD2 matching 15 bases. The V gene's germline CDR1 is SNHLY and CDR2 FYNNEI. The J segment lost 4 bases and the V segment lost 4 bases, leaving 12 bases of the junction unmatched. The CDR3 consists of 19 residues. CDR3 in amino acids: CASSVSGTSGGRGSDTQYF. The CDR3 coding sequence is TGTGCCAGCAGTGTATCCGGGACTAGCGGGGGGAGGGGCTCAGATACGCAGTATTTT.

The V gene is TRBV7-9, the J gene TRBJ2-7; the D gene is possibly TRBD2 (5 bases). Germline V gene sequence: CDR1 SEHNR, CDR2 FQNEAQ (reference sequence). CDR3 length equals 13 residues. Deletions cut 6 bases from V and 1 base from J, with 10 bases between. This chain's CDR3 is CASSKRTSYEQYF. DNA for the CDR3: TGTGCCAGCAGTAAGAGGACTTCCTACGAGCAGTACTTC.

This chain uses TRBV4-3 with TRBJ2-3; D unclear. The CDR3 covers 12 residues. Trimming removed 2 bases from V and 6 bases from J, with 6 bases in between. Germline V gene sequence: CDR1 LGHNA, CDR2 YSLEER. As DNA, the CDR3 is TGCGCCAGCAGCCAATCTATGGATACGCAGTATTTT. Protein sequence: CASSQSMDTQYF.

The V call is TRBV10-3, the J call TRBJ2-5, with D possibly being TRBD2 (5 bases). The germline V gene encodes CDR1 ENHRY and CDR2 SYGVKD. Trimming removed 8 bases at V and 0 bases at J, with 7 bases between. The CDR3 is made up of 12 amino acids. Written as DNA, the CDR3 is TGTGCCATCGGAGGTAACCAAGAGACCCAGTACTTC. Translation gives CAIGGNQETQYF.

The chain is built from TRBV7-2 and TRBJ2-2; D is unclear. The CDR3 has 12 amino acids. Germline CDR1 is SGHTA and CDR2 is FQGNSA. V lost 3 bases to trimming and J lost 7 bases, with 6 bases between them. The CDR3 coding sequence is TGTGCCAGCAGCTTGGTCGGCGGGGAGCTGTTTTTT. It encodes CASSLVGGELFF.

This rearrangement joins TRBV9 to TRBJ2-3, with 9 bases lining up with TRBD1. The CDR3 totals 16 residues. Germline V gene lookup returns CDR1 SGDLS and CDR2 YYNGEE. V shed 0 bases and J 4 bases; nucleotides not matched to a gene: 6. CDR3 protein: CASSVGGTGFADTQYF. For the CDR3, the DNA is TGTGCCAGCAGCGTAGGTGGGACAGGGTTCGCAGATACGCAGTATTTT.

This clone was observed once. V and J are TRBV2 and TRBJ1-5; no firm D call. Germline assignment: CDR1 SNHLY and CDR2 FYNNEI. The V end was cut by 8 bases, the J end by 2 bases, with 19 bases between. The CDR3 consists of 16 residues. Here the CDR3 DNA reads TGTGCCAGCCAAAAGGAGGGAGGTATCGGCAATCAGCCCCAGCATTTT. It is translated as CASQKEGGIGNQPQHF.

The chain uses TRBV2 and TRBJ2-3; 8 nucleotides line up with TRBD2. Germline V gene lookup returns CDR1 SNHLY and CDR2 FYNNEI. With V trimmed by 5 bases and J by 1 base, 8 bases remained unmatched. The CDR3 loop spans 16 amino acids. The CDR3 DNA reads as TGTGCCAGCAGTCGGCTCCTACTAGCGGGCACAGATACGCAGTATTTT. As protein: CASSRLLLAGTDTQYF.

A single count supports this clone. The chain employs TRBV6-5 and TRBJ2-3; 7 nucleotides line up with TRBD2. The CDR3 length is 16 residues. Germline CDR1 and CDR2: MNHEY and SVGAGI. The trim removed 3 bases at V and 4 bases at J, leaving 10 bases unmatched. The CDR3 is CASSYVAGEVADTQYF. The CDR3 DNA follows: TGTGCCAGCAGTTATGTAGCGGGCGAGGTGGCAGATACGCAGTATTTT.

V gene TRBV5-8 combines with J gene TRBJ2-3, with D maybe TRBD2 (6 bases). V lost 4 bases and J lost 0, with 18 bases in between. Per the germline V gene, CDR1 is SGHTS and CDR2 is YDEGEE. The CDR3 has 17 amino acids. Here the CDR3 DNA reads TGTGCCAGCAGCCCTCGTGGGGCTAGCGTAAGCACAGATACGCAGTATTTT. As protein: CASSPRGASVSTDTQYF.

This clone was observed a single time. J is TRBJ2-1 and V is TRBV19; a weak D match, TRBD2 (8 bases). V lost 6 bases to trimming and J lost 9 bases, with 21 bases between them. The CDR3 consists of 15 residues. Germline values: CDR1 LNHDA, CDR2 SQIVND (reference sequence). In DNA, the CDR3 is TGTGCCAGTAGGGGAGGGGGCGGGAGGTGGGGTGAGCAGTTCTTC. This sequence encodes CASRGGGGRWGEQFF.

Of note for this clone: The junction departs from the called germline gene at one end, perhaps through a read error. The gene calls are TRBV11-3 and TRBJ1-1; the match to TRBD1 covers 9 bases. Germline assignment: CDR1 SGHNT and CDR2 YENEEA. The CDR3 runs 13 residues. This CDR3 reads CASSSRTGAEASF. In DNA, the CDR3 is TGTGCCAGCAGCTCAAGGACAGGGGCTGAAGCTTCCTTT.

The chain carries TRBV5-4 and TRBJ2-7, with 14 bases identical to TRBD2. Trimming took 4 bases from V and 6 from J; bases not matched to a gene: 9. Germline-derived CDR1 and CDR2 are SGHNT and YYREEE (reference sequence). This CDR3 has 16 amino acids. The CDR3 DNA is TGTGCCAGCAGCCGGGGGGGACTAGCGGGAGTGGGCGAGCAGTACTTC. As protein: CASSRGGLAGVGEQYF.

The J gene is TRBJ2-2, the V gene TRBV6-6, with D possibly being TRBD1 (6 bases). V shed 3 bases and J shed 4 bases, with 9 bases lying between them. Germline CDR1 reads MNHNY; CDR2 reads SVGAGI (reference sequence). This CDR3 is built from 14 residues. The CDR3 loop reads CASSYRGTTGELFF. CDR3 nucleotide sequence: TGTGCCAGCAGTTATAGGGGGACCACCGGGGAGCTGTTTTTT.

The V and J genes are TRBV5-5 and TRBJ1-2; 9 positions agree with TRBD1. Germline CDR1 reads SGHKS; CDR2 reads YYEKEE (reference sequence). The CDR3 length is 15 residues. V gave up 4 bases and J gave up 7 bases; unmatched junction bases: 11. The CDR3 nucleotides read TGTGCCAGCAGCGCCCAGACAGGGGGATTGGGTGGCTACACCTTC. Its translation is CASSAQTGGLGGYTF.

This clone was counted only a few times. The V call is TRBV10-2, the J call TRBJ1-1; D remains unclear. The CDR3 sequence is 13 residues long. Germline V gene data show CDR1 as WSHSY and CDR2 as SAAADI. V shed 2 bases and J shed 1 base, with 5 bases lying between them. The CDR3 DNA reads as TGCGCCAGCAGTGAGGTCCAGAACACTGAAGCTTTCTTT. It is translated as CASSEVQNTEAFF.

This rearrangement joins TRBV4-2 to TRBJ2-1; D might be TRBD2 (6 bases). This CDR3 contains 15 residues. Germline V CDR1 and CDR2: LGHNA, YNFKEQ. Trimming cost V 0 bases and J 3 bases, with 9 bases left between them. CDR3 residues: CASSQERGLYNEQFF. In DNA form, the CDR3 reads TGTGCCAGCAGCCAAGAACGGGGACTCTACAATGAGCAGTTCTTC.

The J gene is TRBJ2-3, the V gene TRBV5-1; the match to TRBD1 covers 8 bases. This CDR3 spans 14 amino acids. V dropped 4 bases and J dropped 4; count of bases not matched to a gene: 5. CDR1 is SGHRS and CDR2 is YFSETQ in the germline V gene. CDR3 in amino acids: CASSLDREADTQYF. Here the CDR3 DNA reads TGCGCCAGCAGCCTGGACAGGGAAGCAGATACGCAGTATTTT.

Worth noting for this clone: Other DNA sequences in this sample translate to the same CDR3. V is TRBV7-6 and J is TRBJ1-5, with 10 bases fitting TRBD1. The CDR3 consists of 15 residues. The germline V gene has CDR1 SGHVS and CDR2 FNYEAQ. The ends lost 4 bases at V and 7 bases at J; junction bases unmatched: 7. CDR3 sequence (DNA): TGTGCCAGCAGCTCGGGACAGGGGATGCGCCAGCCCCAGCATTTT. Translation: CASSSGQGMRQPQHF. Combining the CDR3 with reference TRBV7-6 and TRBJ1-5 gives the whole variable domain GAGVSQSPRYKVTKRGQDVALRCDPISGHVSLYWYRQALGQGPEFLTYFNYEAQQDKSGLPNDRFSAERPEGSISTLTIQRTEQRDSAMYRCASSSGQGMRQPQHFGDGTRLSIL.

This sequence joins TRBV19 and TRBJ1-1; 7 bases are a match to TRBD1. V gave up 7 bases and J gave up 4 bases; unmatched junction bases: 12. This CDR3 is built from 15 residues. The germline CDR1 and CDR2 sequences are LNHDA and SQIVND (reference sequence). The chain's CDR3 is CASTLVDRALTEAFF. The CDR3, as DNA: TGTGCCAGTACCTTGGTCGACAGGGCTCTCACTGAAGCTTTCTTT. Based on the CDR3 plus reference TRBV19 and TRBJ1-1, the full variable domain is DGGITQSPKYLFRKEGQNVTLSCEQNLNHDAMYWYRQDPGQGLRLIYYSQIVNDFQKGDIAEGYSVSREKKESFPLTVTSAQKNPTAFYLCASTLVDRALTEAFFGQGTRLTVV.